This T cell receptor (beta chain) emerged from a study of T cells in pancreatic ductal adenocarcinoma. Notes on the study in general: This surgical cohort overrepresents the minority presenting with early-stage disease. Blood clonality (about 0.07) did not differ significantly from tumor (about 0.11).

TCRdb's copy holds only in-frame clones and misses some; the assay was immunoSEQ multiplex PCR. The data contain 31,000 or so clones, approximately 94% of them singletons. Points on this clone: Its antigen is still unknown.

Selected pancreatic ductal adenocarcinoma patients had undergone surgery without neoadjuvant therapy. CDR1 and CDR2 from the germline V gene are KGHSH and LQKENI. V gave up 0 bases and J gave up 3 bases; unmatched junction bases: 5. The CDR3 contains 16 residues. The TCR originated in a human donor with pancreatic ductal adenocarcinoma. Sequencing was done on a sample of PBMCs. V and J are TRBV18 and TRBJ1-5, with TRBD1 identical over 7 bases. For the CDR3, the DNA is TGTGCCAGCTCACCACCGAACAGGGGTGACAATCAGCCCCAGCATTTT. Its protein is CASSPPNRGDNQPQHF.